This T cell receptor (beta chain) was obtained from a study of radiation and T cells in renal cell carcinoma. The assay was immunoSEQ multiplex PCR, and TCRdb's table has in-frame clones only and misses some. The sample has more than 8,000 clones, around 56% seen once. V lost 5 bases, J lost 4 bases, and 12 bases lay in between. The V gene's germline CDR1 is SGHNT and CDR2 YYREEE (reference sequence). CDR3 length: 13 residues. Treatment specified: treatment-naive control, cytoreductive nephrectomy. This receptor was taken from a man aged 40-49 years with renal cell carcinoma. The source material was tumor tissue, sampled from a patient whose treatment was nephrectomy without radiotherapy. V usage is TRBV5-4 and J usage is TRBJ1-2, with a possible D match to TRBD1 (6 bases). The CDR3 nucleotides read TGTGCCAGCAGATACCCAGGGGTCTATGGCTACACCTTC. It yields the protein CASRYPGVYGYTF.